This T cell receptor beta chain emerged from a study of T cells in Graves' hyperthyroidism and ophthalmopathy (dated by TCRdb to about 2019). Describing the broader study: Peripheral blood was sampled at the time of initial diagnosis, prior to any treatment. Prospective prediction of ophthalmopathy was tested in an independent validation cohort of approximately 19 hyperthyroidism patients and 17 patients who later progressed to ophthalmopathy. The 95 to 100 discovery patients were randomly divided into training and test sets at a 7:3 ratio. Thyroid tissue and blood T-cell repertoires from six Graves' hyperthyroidism patients were also compared in the study. To identify TCR V-J signatures that set the groups apart, the researchers used a discovery cohort of more than 95 patients, made up of 40 to 45 with Graves' ophthalmopathy and about 60 with stable Graves' hyperthyroidism. The paper reports TCR Vbeta CDR3 sequencing of 140 or so peripheral blood samples: approximately 41 ophthalmopathy, fewer than 85 hyperthyroidism and around 17 progressor patients. Once sampling was done, hyperthyroidism patients were given methimazole at a starting dose of 30 mg daily, whereas ophthalmopathy patients were given high-dose intravenous methylprednisolone. The investigation overall reported the following: A 13 V-J signature model separated ophthalmopathy from stable hyperthyroidism, with roughly 88% sensitivity and roughly 81% specificity in cross-validation and 80%/75% in testing. No statistical method was used to set the sample size in advance, and investigators knew the group allocation. Most expanded thyroid clonotypes (frequency above 0.001) were also detected in blood, suggesting blood repertoires may reflect thyroid immune responses. In validation, progression to ophthalmopathy was predicted by the model with more than 65% sensitivity and 72% to 85% specificity, a median of about 6 months before onset.

Graves' hyperthyroidism was defined as stable when no progression to ophthalmopathy occurred over 18 months of follow-up. Hyperthyroidism patients were newly diagnosed, with disease duration under 2 months, and aged 18 to 65 years. Exclusion was applied to patients with uncontrolled infections, other autoimmune diseases, pregnancy or lactation. Diagnoses were based on clinical symptoms, serum thyroxine and TRAb, thyroid ultrasound and orbital computed tomography. PBMCs were isolated from about 9 ml of fresh peripheral blood by Ficoll-Paque density gradient centrifugation. Total RNA was extracted with Trizol reagent, and quality was checked on an Agilent 2100 Bioanalyzer. Amplification of TCR beta CDR3 regions was carried out from RNA transcripts. The first round of RT-PCR for the TCR CDR3 was performed with the HTBI primer set and the Qiagen OneStep RT-PCR kit. The libraries were constructed in a second round of multiplex PCR and then size-selected and purified. The libraries were sequenced on an Illumina HiSeq2000 using paired-end 100 bp reads. The study's processing was this. Raw data were processed with SOAPnuke, discarding reads with adapters, uncalled bases, mean Phred below 15, or no exact constant-primer or identifier match. COPE v1.2.5 was used to merge the high-quality paired reads, and each unique nucleotide sequence was defined as a clonotype. Clonotypes were aligned to IMGT TRBV, TRBD and TRBJ reference segments using MiTCR v1.1. Only V-J combinations with frequency above 0.0001, covering 99% to 99.2% of repertoires, were analysed. The TCS score was defined as the ratio of F50 (clonal expansion) to E x V (chaos), calculated using BLOSUM62-based TCRdist between CDR3 peptides within each V-J. Welch's t-statistics and random forest reduced 514 V-J features to about 12, which were used in a naive Bayes classifier (R e1071). The raw public reads went through TCRdb reprocessing: fastp at Q25, MiXCR clone calling, in-frame beta chains kept. Here each entry gathers all rows of one CDR3 protein and keeps the most common genes and DNA. The V and J calls come from TCRdb's annotation, not from the publication. Within this sample are about 360,000 distinct CDR3 sequences, with roughly an eighth of them counted one time only. The top ten constitute 9% to 9.5% of the sample.

Comment on this clonotype: Its antigen is unknown. One junction end does not reproduce the germline sequence, and a read error may be involved.

CDR1 and CDR2, looked up from the germline V gene, are SGHRS and YFSETQ. The CDR3 runs 16 amino acids, cysteine and phenylalanine included. Only the CDR3 DNA is retained, 48 bases long and in frame from the first base. The sequence was collected from a woman in her late teens or twenties with Graves' hyperthyroidism. The rearrangement combines TRBV5-1 with TRBJ1-4, with the D segment identity uncertain. The specimen sequenced was blood. The CDR3 reads as follows: CASSSQPGNSNEKLFF. DNA sequence: TGTGCCAGCAGCTCGCAACCTGGTAACTCTAATGAAAAACTGTTTTTT. The CDR3, completed at both ends by the reference TRBV5-1 and TRBJ1-4 genes, gives the full variable domain KAGVTQTPRYLIKTRGQQVTLSCSPISGHRSVSWYQQTPGQGLQFLFEYFSETQRNKGNFPGRFSGRQFSNSRSEMNVSTLELGDSALYLCASSSQPGNSNEKLFFGSGTQLSVL.